The T cell receptor beta chain under discussion was sequenced for a study of blood T cells in healthy people across ages. Whole-study results and caveats: The unknown donor CMV status may have confounded expanded clonotype changes.

Germline V gene sequence: CDR1 MNHEY, CDR2 SMNVEV (reference sequence). This CDR3 has 14 amino acids. The V and J ends lost 5 bases and 8 bases, in that order; junction bases with no gene match: 5. Samples each yielded at least 5.5 micrograms of total RNA. The sample holds a few counts of this clonotype. Its cognate antigen is unknown. A second PCR, run for about 6 to 11 cycles, used a sample-barcoded 5' primer plus a J-beta primer mix. Every single cDNA molecule received a tag from a template-switch adaptor with 12 random nucleotides. Each CDR3 protein is one row after TCRdb ran MiXCR on the 5' RACE reads. This sample yields 550,000 to 650,000 distinct CDR3 sequences, of which approximately 30% are seen a single time; approximately 14% belongs to the top ten.

This receptor was taken from a woman older than 75 in good health. The V gene is TRBV27, the J gene TRBJ2-4, with 11 bases fitting TRBD2. The sample was blood. The CDR3 nucleotides read TGTGCCAGCAGTCGCACTAGCGGGAGCGACATTCAGTACTTC. Protein: CASSRTSGSDIQYF.